Below, 8 T cell receptor beta chains from the same sample are listed, as sequenced in a study of cytomegalovirus exposure and HLA in healthy donors. PCR employed 60 Vbeta and 13 Jbeta primers. Sequenced by immunoSEQ multiplex PCR; TCRdb stores in-frame clones only, minus some. The sample holds 200,000 to 250,000 clones, over 80% seen once. Source material: PBMCs. The source of these receptors is a woman aged 40-49 years in good health and CMV-seropositive.

The V and J genes are TRBV4-3 and TRBJ1-2, with TRBD1 matching over 10 bases. Trimming at V came to 4 bases and at J to 6 bases, leaving 8 bases not matched to a gene. This CDR3 contains 15 residues. Germline CDR1 and CDR2: LGHNA and YSLEER. The CDR3 sequence is CASSLLGDRGNGYTF. CDR3 coding DNA: TGCGCCAGCAGCCTCTTAGGGGACAGGGGTAATGGCTACACCTTC.

The chain employs TRBV7-2 and TRBJ2-7; the D is unclear. The end of the DNA is better explained by TRBJ2-1, so the J call may be wrong. This CDR3 region has 12 residues. Germline CDR1 is SGHTA and CDR2 is FQGNSA. Here the CDR3 reads CASTSTYGEQFF. The CDR3 coding sequence is TGTGCCAGCACCTCGACCTACGGGGAGCAGTTCTTC.

Written as DNA, the CDR3 is TGCAGCGTTTCCACAGGGGGCGATTCACCCCTCCACTTT. This encodes CSVSTGGDSPLHF. The genes are TRBV29-1 and TRBJ1-6; 9 bases match TRBD1. V shed 5 bases, J shed 8 bases, and the junction held 4 bases outside the gene matches. CDR1 SQVTM and CDR2 ANQGSEA come from the germline V gene. CDR3 size: 13 residues.

Written as DNA, the CDR3 is TGTGCCAGCAGTTTAGGGTTAGCGGGAGGATACGAGCAGTACTTC. Protein: CASSLGLAGGYEQYF. The J gene is TRBJ2-7, the V gene TRBV6-5; 10 nucleotides agree with TRBD2. This CDR3 has 15 residues. V was clipped by 4 bases and J by 4 bases; unmatched bases: 7. In germline, CDR1 is MNHEY, CDR2 SVGAGI.

The chain uses TRBV6-5 and TRBJ2-5; D is perhaps TRBD1 (6 bases). Germline V gene lookup returns CDR1 MNHEY and CDR2 SVGAGI. The CDR3 sequence is 13 residues long. The germline V and J ends were trimmed by 1 base and 4 bases, with 7 bases remaining between them. CDR3 residues: CASSYLGAETQYF. In nucleotides, the CDR3 is TGTGCCAGCAGTTACTTGGGGGCAGAGACCCAGTACTTC.

With respect to this clone: The identical CDR3 is also encoded by other nucleotide sequences in the sample. The chain is built from TRBV30 and TRBJ1-2, with D possibly being TRBD1 (6 bases). CDR3 size: 13 residues. The V end lost 2 bases, the J end lost 2 bases, and 9 bases lay between the germline ends. The germline V gene has CDR1 GTSNPN and CDR2 SVGIG (reference sequence). The CDR3 sequence: CAWSPQGNYGYTF. CDR3 nucleotide sequence: TGTGCCTGGAGTCCCCAGGGGAACTATGGCTACACCTTC.

The chain recombines TRBV7-6 with TRBJ1-1; D unclear. Germline assignment: CDR1 SGHVS and CDR2 FNYEAQ. There are 13 residues in the CDR3. V lost 4 bases to trimming and J lost 4 bases, with 10 bases between them. CDR3 sequence: CASSSTRSTEAFF. The CDR3 region has the DNA TGTGCCAGCAGCTCCACCCGGAGCACTGAAGCTTTCTTT.

The chain uses TRBV9 and TRBJ2-2; weak D call: TRBD1 (5 bases). The CDR3 contains 15 residues. CDR1 and CDR2 from the germline V gene are SGDLS and YYNGEE. Trimming left V 3 bases short and J 2 bases short, with 11 bases between. The CDR3 region is CASSEQETNTGELFF. CDR3 coding DNA: TGTGCCAGCAGCGAACAGGAGACTAACACCGGGGAGCTGTTTTTT. Full variable domain (remainder filled in from reference TRBV9 and TRBJ2-2): DSGVTQTPKHLITATGQRVTLRCSPRSGDLSVYWYQQSLDQGLQFLIQYYNGEERAKGNILERFSAQQFPDLHSELNLSSLELGDSALYFCASSEQETNTGELFFGEGSRLTVL.